Listed below are T cell receptor beta chains from one sample, sequenced in a study of T-cell memory formation after mild COVID-19. TCRdb re-analysed the 5' RACE reads in MiXCR, keeping a single row per CDR3 protein. This sample has 350,000 to 450,000 distinct CDR3 sequences, with under 30% found just once. The sequenced material came from PBMCs or a T cell subset sorted from them (not recorded which). The receptors stem from an adult woman who had mild COVID-19 (a few samples of this study predate the infection). Cell type and time point are not known. CDR3s include the opening cysteine and the closing phenylalanine or tryptophan. Fields, in order: J gene, clone size, V gene, D gene, CDR3 DNA, CDR3 protein. D genes are given only for firm matches. Rows give clone size only sometimes, using once, few, many, or a class for an expanded clone.

TRBJ2-3	-	TRBV7-3	TRBD2	TGTGCCAGCGGACTTAGCGGGGGAACCACAGATACGCAGTATTTT	CASGLSGGTTDTQYF
TRBJ2-5	-	TRBV7-9	TRBD2	TGTGCCAGCAGCTTGACTAGCGGGGTCCAAGAGACCCAGTACTTC	CASSLTSGVQETQYF
TRBJ2-7	few	TRBV12-3/TRBV12-4	TRBD2	TGTGCCAGCAGTCTGGGACTAGTCTACGAGCAGTACTTC	CASSLGLVYEQYF
TRBJ1-4	few	TRBV6-1	TRBD1	TGTGCCAGCAGATCCGGGACAGGGATACTGTTTTTT	CASRSGTGILFF
TRBJ2-5	-	TRBV11-2	-	TGTGCCAGCAGAACTGTGGAACATCCCCAAGAGACCCAGTACTTC	CASRTVEHPQETQYF
TRBJ2-5	few	TRBV4-1	-	TGCGCCAGTCAGCCATCCTGGAAAGAGACCCAGTACTTC	CASQPSWKETQYF
TRBJ2-3	-	TRBV6-6	-	TGTGCCAGCAGTTATGGTCTCCCCCGGGGGCTAGATACGCAGTATTTT	CASSYGLPRGLDTQYF
TRBJ1-2	-	TRBV6-5	-	TGTGCCAGCAGTCCGGACAGATTGGACTATGGCTACACCTTC	CASSPDRLDYGYTF
TRBJ2-1	-	TRBV2	-	TGTGCCAGCAGTGTTGTGGGGGAAAGTGCTGAGCAGTTCTTC	CASSVVGESAEQFF
TRBJ1-2	-	TRBV3-1	TRBD1	TGTGCCAGCAGCCAAGGGACGGGACAGGCCTATGGCTACACCTTC	CASSQGTGQAYGYTF
TRBJ2-5	-	TRBV7-6	TRBD1	TGTGCCAGCAGCTTATCAAGCCGGGACAGGGGCGAGACCCAGTACTTC	CASSLSSRDRGETQYF
TRBJ2-2	few	TRBV24-1	-	TGTGCCACCAGTGACGCAGGAAGGAACACCGGGGAGCTGTTTTTT	CATSDAGRNTGELFF
TRBJ2-2	-	TRBV5-5	TRBD2	TGTGCCAGCACCCCGAGGGACTACCCATACGCGAACACCGGGGAGCTGTTTTTT	CASTPRDYPYANTGELFF
TRBJ1-1	-	TRBV12-3/TRBV12-4	-	TGTGCCAGCAGTCGCGTGGTCCCGACCTTT	CASSRVVPTF
TRBJ2-5	-	TRBV2	TRBD2	TGTGCCAGCCGGACTAGCGGGGGGGCCTGGCAAGAGACCCAGTACTTC	CASRTSGGAWQETQYF
TRBJ2-4	once	TRBV6-4	-	TGTGCCAGCAGCCAACTAGCCGGGACAGAAAACATTCAGTACTTC	CASSQLAGTENIQYF
TRBJ2-7	-	TRBV7-9	TRBD1	TGTGCCAGCAGCTTATCGGGGACAGGGGACGAGCAGTACTTC	CASSLSGTGDEQYF
TRBJ1-1	few	TRBV6-6	TRBD1	TGTGCCAGCAGCGGGACAGGGGTAACTGAAGCTTTCTTT	CASSGTGVTEAFF
TRBJ2-7	few	TRBV7-9	TRBD2	TGTGCCAGCAGCGCCGGACTAGCGGGAAGTTTCTACGAGCAGTACTTC	CASSAGLAGSFYEQYF
TRBJ2-2	-	TRBV29-1	-	TGCAGCGTACGGACTTCCGGGGAGCTGTTTTTT	CSVRTSGELFF
TRBJ2-1	many	TRBV18	TRBD2	TGTGCCAGCTCACCACTGCGGCCGCGGGAGGGCCTTAAGTACAATGAGCAGTTCTTC	CASSPLRPREGLKYNEQFF
TRBJ1-2	few	TRBV4-1	TRBD1	TGCGCCAGCAGCCAAGACGGCGGGACAGTGATATGGGGCTACACCTTC	CASSQDGGTVIWGYTF
TRBJ2-3	-	TRBV30	-	TGTGCCTGGAGTAGGACCGCAGATACGCAGTATTTT	CAWSRTADTQYF
TRBJ2-7	-	TRBV12-3/TRBV12-4	TRBD2	TGTGCCAGCAGCGAACTAGCGGCAAACTACGAGCAGTACTTC	CASSELAANYEQYF
TRBJ1-1	many	TRBV20-1	-	TGCAGTGCTAGGCGGGCAGGCCGAGGAACTGAAGCTTTCTTT	CSARRAGRGTEAFF
TRBJ2-6	-	TRBV11-2	-	TGTGCCAGCAGCTTAGACGTAGTGGGAGACTCTGGGGCCAACGTCCTGACTTTC	CASSLDVVGDSGANVLTF
TRBJ2-1	few	TRBV20-1	TRBD2	TGCAGGGCGGGAGGGAACAATGAGCAGTTCTTC	CRAGGNNEQFF
TRBJ2-1	few	TRBV13	TRBD2	TGTGCCAGCAGCTTGCGGGGGGATGGGTACAATGAGCAGTTCTTC	CASSLRGDGYNEQFF
TRBJ1-2	few	TRBV6-1	TRBD1	TGTGCCAGCAGAAAATATCCGGGACAGGGCTCGCGGGGCTACACCTTC	CASRKYPGQGSRGYTF
TRBJ1-4	few	TRBV3-2	-	TGTGCCAGCAGCCAAGATTCTCCTCTCTCTCTGTCGGGACGGATTAATGAAAAACTGTTTTTT	CASSQDSPLSLSGRINEKLFF
TRBJ2-3	-	TRBV30	-	TGTGCCTGGGGACTTCCTAGCACAGATACGCAGTATTTT	CAWGLPSTDTQYF
TRBJ2-5	-	TRBV7-9	-	TGTGCCAGCAGTGAGCCGGGAAACCAAGAGACCCAGTACTTC	CASSEPGNQETQYF
TRBJ2-1	-	TRBV7-2	-	TGTGCCAGCAGCTTCGATCCGGGAACGGATGAGCAGTTCTTC	CASSFDPGTDEQFF
TRBJ1-5	-	TRBV7-2	-	TGTGCCAGCAGCTTAGGACACTCTAATCAGCCCCAGCATTTT	CASSLGHSNQPQHF
TRBJ2-1	-	TRBV19	-	TGTGCCAGTAGTACATCTCGCCGGGGGCTAGCGGACAATGAGCAGTTCTTC	CASSTSRRGLADNEQFF
TRBJ2-1	-	TRBV7-2	-	TGTGCCAGCAGCTTAACGATAGACTTATGGTACAATGAGCAGTTCTTC	CASSLTIDLWYNEQFF
TRBJ1-2	-	TRBV20-1	TRBD1	TGCAGTGCTAGAGATATGGTCGGGACAGTCTATGGCTACACCTTC	CSARDMVGTVYGYTF
TRBJ2-7	-	TRBV7-8	TRBD1	TGTGCCAGCAGCTCTCCACTCCCCGGGACAGGGGCGGGGGAGCAGTACTTC	CASSSPLPGTGAGEQYF
TRBJ1-3	few	TRBV9	-	TGTGCCAGCAGCGTAAAAACAGGCAACTCTGGAAACACCATATATTTT	CASSVKTGNSGNTIYF
TRBJ2-5	few	TRBV27	-	TGTGCCAGCATGGGGAGGGGAAGGGGGGAGACCCAGTACTTC	CASMGRGRGETQYF
TRBJ2-1	-	TRBV5-1	-	TGCGCCAGCAGCTTGAGCGTCCTCCAGCGCAATGAGCAGTTCTTC	CASSLSVLQRNEQFF
TRBJ2-2	-	TRBV29-1	TRBD1	TGCAGCGTTGTGGGACAGCTAGGGGAGCTGTTTTTT	CSVVGQLGELFF